This T cell receptor (beta chain) was identified in a study of OX40 agonist ivuxolimab in advanced cancers. Across the whole study: Head and neck, renal cell, melanoma or hepatocellular carcinoma were the cancers that dose-escalation patients had.

Clones were sequenced by immunoSEQ multiplex PCR, and TCRdb holds only the in-frame ones, with some missing. This sample yields around 19,000 clones, of which 65% to 85% are seen a single time; about a fifth belongs to the top ten. This CDR3 spans 15 amino acids. Per the germline V gene, CDR1 is MNHNY and CDR2 is SVGAGI (reference sequence). Germline trimming cut 2 bases from V and 2 bases from J; bases unmatched to any gene: 6. This clone counts as medium-sized (0.01 to 0.1%). This TCR derives from an adult with an advanced solid tumor such as melanoma, head and neck, liver or kidney cancer. The chain employs TRBV6-6 and TRBJ2-7; 7 bases align to TRBD1. Here the sequenced sample was CD4+ or CD8+ T cells sorted from blood, taken in a trial of the OX40 agonist ivuxolimab. The CDR3 sequence is CASSYKGTETYEQYF. The CDR3 region has the DNA TGTGCCAGCAGTTACAAGGGGACAGAGACCTACGAGCAGTACTTC.